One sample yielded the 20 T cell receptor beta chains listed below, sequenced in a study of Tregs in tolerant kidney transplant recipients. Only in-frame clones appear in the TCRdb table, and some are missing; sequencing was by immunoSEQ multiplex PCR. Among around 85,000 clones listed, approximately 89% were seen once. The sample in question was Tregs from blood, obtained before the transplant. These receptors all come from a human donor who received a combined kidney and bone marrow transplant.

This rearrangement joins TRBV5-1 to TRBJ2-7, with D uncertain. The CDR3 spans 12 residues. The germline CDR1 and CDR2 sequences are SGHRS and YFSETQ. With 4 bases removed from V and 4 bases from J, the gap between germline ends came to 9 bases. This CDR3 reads CASSLDQYEQYF. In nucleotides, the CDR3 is TGCGCCAGCAGCCTCGACCAGTACGAGCAGTACTTC.

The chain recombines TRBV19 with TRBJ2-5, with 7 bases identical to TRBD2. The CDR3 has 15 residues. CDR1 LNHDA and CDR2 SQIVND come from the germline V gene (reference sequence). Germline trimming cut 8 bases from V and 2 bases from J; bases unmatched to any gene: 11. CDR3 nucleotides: TGTGCCAGTTCTTCTCACGCGGGAGCTCAAGAGACCCAGTACTTC. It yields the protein CASSSHAGAQETQYF. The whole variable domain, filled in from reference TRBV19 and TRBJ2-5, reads DGGITQSPKYLFRKEGQNVTLSCEQNLNHDAMYWYRQDPGQGLRLIYYSQIVNDFQKGDIAEGYSVSREKKESFPLTVTSAQKNPTAFYLCASSSHAGAQETQYFGPGTRLLVL.

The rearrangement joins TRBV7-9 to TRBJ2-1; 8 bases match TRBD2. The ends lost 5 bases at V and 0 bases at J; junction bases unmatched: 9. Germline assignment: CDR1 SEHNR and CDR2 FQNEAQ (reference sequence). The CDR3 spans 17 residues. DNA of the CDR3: TGTGCCAGCAGCAGCTCCTTAGCGGGGCTCTCCTACAATGAGCAGTTCTTC. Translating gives CASSSSLAGLSYNEQFF.

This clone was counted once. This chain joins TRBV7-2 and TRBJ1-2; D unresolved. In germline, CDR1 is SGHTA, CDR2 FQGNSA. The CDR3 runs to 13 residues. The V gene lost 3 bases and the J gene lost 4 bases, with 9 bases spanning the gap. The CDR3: CASSLSDTYGYTF. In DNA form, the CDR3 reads TGTGCCAGCAGCTTGTCAGATACCTATGGCTACACCTTC.

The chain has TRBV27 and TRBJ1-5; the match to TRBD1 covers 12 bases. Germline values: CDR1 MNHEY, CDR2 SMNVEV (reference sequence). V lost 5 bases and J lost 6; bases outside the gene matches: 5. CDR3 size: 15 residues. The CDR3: CASSMGQGAFQPQHF. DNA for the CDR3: TGTGCCAGCAGTATGGGACAGGGGGCATTTCAGCCCCAGCATTTT.

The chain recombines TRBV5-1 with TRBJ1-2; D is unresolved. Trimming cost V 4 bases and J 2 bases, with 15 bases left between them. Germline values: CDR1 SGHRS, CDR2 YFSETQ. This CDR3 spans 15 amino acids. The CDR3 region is CASSTPGRTNYGYTF. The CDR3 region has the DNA TGCGCCAGCAGCACCCCAGGCCGAACAAACTATGGCTACACCTTC.

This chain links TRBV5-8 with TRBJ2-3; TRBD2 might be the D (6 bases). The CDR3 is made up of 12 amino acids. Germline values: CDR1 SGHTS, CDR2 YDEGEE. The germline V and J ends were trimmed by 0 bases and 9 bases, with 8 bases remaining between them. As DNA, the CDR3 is TGTGCCAGCAGCTTGGTTCGGGGGACGCAGTATTTT. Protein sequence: CASSLVRGTQYF.

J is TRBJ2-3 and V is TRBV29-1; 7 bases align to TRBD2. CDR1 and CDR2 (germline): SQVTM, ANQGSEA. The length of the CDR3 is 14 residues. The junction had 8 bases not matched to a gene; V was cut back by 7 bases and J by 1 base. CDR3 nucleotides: TGCAGCGCAGCTCCTGGGGGGGGCACAGATACGCAGTATTTT. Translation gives CSAAPGGGTDTQYF.

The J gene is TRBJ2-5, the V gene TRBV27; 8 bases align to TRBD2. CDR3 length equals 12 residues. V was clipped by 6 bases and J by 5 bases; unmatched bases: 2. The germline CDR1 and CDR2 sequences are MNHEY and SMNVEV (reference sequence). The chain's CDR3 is CASSRGGETQYF. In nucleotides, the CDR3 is TGTGCCAGCAGCCGGGGGGGGGAGACCCAGTACTTC.

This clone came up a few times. The DNA of the CDR3 is TGTGCCAGCGGCCAGGGAGGGGATAATCAGCCCCAGCATTTT. Translation gives CASGQGGDNQPQHF. V and J are TRBV28 and TRBJ1-5; D may be TRBD1 (5 bases). The ends were cut back, 8 bases at V and 4 bases at J, with 15 bases in the middle. The CDR3 loop spans 14 amino acids. In germline, CDR1 is MDHEN, CDR2 SYDVKM.

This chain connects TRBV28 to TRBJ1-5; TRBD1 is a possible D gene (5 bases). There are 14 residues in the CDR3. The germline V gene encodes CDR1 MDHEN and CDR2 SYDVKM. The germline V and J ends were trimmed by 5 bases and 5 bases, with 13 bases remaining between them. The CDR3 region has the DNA TGTGCCAGCAGTCTGGGGTCGGGGGATCAGCCCCAGCATTTT. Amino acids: CASSLGSGDQPQHF.

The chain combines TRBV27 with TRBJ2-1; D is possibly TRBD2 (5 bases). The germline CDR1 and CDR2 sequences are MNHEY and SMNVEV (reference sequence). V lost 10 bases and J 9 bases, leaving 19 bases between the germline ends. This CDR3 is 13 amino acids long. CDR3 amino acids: CATTPRGSGEQFF. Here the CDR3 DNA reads TGTGCCACCACCCCGAGAGGGTCTGGTGAGCAGTTCTTC.

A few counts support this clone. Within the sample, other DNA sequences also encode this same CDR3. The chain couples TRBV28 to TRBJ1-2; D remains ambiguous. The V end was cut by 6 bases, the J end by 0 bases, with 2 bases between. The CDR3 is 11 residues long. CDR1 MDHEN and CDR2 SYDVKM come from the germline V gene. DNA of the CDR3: TGTGCCAGCAGCTCTAACTATGGCTACACCTTC. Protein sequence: CASSSNYGYTF.

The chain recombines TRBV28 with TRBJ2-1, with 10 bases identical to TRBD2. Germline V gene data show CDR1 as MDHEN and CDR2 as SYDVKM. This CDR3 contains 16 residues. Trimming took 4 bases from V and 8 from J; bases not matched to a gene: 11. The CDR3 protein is CASSSILAGDRDEQFF. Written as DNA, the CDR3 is TGTGCCAGCAGTTCCATTCTAGCGGGAGATCGGGATGAGCAGTTCTTC.

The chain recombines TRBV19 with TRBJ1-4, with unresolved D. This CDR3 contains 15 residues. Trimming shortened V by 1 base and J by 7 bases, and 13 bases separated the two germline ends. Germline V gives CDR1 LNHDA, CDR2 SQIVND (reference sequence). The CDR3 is CASSIGGNRVEKLFF. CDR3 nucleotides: TGTGCCAGTAGTATAGGTGGCAATCGGGTTGAAAAACTGTTTTTT.

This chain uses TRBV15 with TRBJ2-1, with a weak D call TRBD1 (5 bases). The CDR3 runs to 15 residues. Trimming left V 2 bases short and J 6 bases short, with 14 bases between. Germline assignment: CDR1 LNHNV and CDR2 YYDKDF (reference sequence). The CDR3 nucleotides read TGTGCCACCAGCAGATCGGGCAGGGTGGTCAATGAGCAGTTCTTC. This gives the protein CATSRSGRVVNEQFF. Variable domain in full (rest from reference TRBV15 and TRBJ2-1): DAMVIQNPRYQVTQFGKPVTLSCSQTLNHNVMYWYQQKSSQAPKLLFHYYDKDFNNEADTPDNFQSRRPNTSFCFLDIRSPGLGDTAMYLCATSRSGRVVNEQFFGPGTRLTVL.

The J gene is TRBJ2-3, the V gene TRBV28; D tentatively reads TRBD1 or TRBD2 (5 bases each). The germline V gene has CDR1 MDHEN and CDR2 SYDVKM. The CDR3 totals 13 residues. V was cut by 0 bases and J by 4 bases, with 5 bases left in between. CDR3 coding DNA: TGTGCCAGCAGTTTATGGGGACCAGATACGCAGTATTTT. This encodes CASSLWGPDTQYF. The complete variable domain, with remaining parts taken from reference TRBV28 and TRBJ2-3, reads DVKVTQSSRYLVKRTGEKVFLECVQDMDHENMFWYRQDPGLGLRLIYFSYDVKMKEKGDIPEGYSVSREKKERFSLILESASTNQTSMYLCASSLWGPDTQYFGPGTRLTVL.

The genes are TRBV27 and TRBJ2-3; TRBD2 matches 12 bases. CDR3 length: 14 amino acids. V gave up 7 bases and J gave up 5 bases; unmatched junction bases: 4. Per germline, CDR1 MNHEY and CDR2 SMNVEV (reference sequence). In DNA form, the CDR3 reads TGTGCCAGCAAAGGGACTAGCGGGCGAGATACGCAGTATTTT. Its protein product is CASKGTSGRDTQYF.

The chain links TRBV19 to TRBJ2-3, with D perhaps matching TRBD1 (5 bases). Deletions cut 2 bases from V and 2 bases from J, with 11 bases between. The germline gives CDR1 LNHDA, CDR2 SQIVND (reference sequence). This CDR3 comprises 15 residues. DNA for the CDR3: TGTGCCAGTAGTATAAGGGGTGGAAACACAGATACGCAGTATTTT. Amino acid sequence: CASSIRGGNTDTQYF.

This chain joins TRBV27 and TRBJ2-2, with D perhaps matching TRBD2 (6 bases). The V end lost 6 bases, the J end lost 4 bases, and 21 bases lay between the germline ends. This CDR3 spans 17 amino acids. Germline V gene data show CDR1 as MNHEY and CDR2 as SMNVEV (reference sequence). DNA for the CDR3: TGTGCCAGCAGGCGTCTAGGCGGGACTGAGGGCACCGGGGAGCTGTTTTTT. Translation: CASRRLGGTEGTGELFF.